Shown below are 27 T cell receptor beta chains from a single sample sequenced in a study of neoadjuvant nivolumab and ipilimumab in lung cancer. The method was immunoSEQ multiplex PCR; TCRdb's version includes in-frame clones alone and lacks a portion of them. The sample includes tens of thousands of clones, around nine tenths of them seen just once. The sample here was peripheral blood, taken after neoadjuvant nivolumab, alone or with ipilimumab, at or shortly before surgery. These receptors were collected from an adult with non-small cell lung cancer.

The chain links TRBV5-6 to TRBJ2-1; 9 bases match TRBD1. From germline, CDR1 is SGHDT and CDR2 YYEEEE. The CDR3 is 14 amino acids. Unmatched junction bases numbered 4, after V lost 5 bases and J lost 4 bases. For the CDR3, the DNA is TGTGCCAGCAGGTACGGGACAGGGTACAATGAGCAGTTCTTC. This translates into CASRYGTGYNEQFF.

The genes are TRBV5-4 and TRBJ2-1; 9 bases map to TRBD2. CDR3 size: 16 residues. Trimming took 0 bases from V and 7 from J; bases not matched to a gene: 8. Germline CDR1 is SGHNT and CDR2 is YYREEE (reference sequence). Here the CDR3 DNA reads TGTGCCAGCAGCTTGGCTCGGCGGGGGGGCCTAAATGAGCAGTTCTTC. Amino acids: CASSLARRGGLNEQFF.

The rearrangement uses TRBV10-3 and TRBJ2-5; D is ambiguous. Trimming pared 0 bases from V and 5 bases from J, leaving 13 bases between. The CDR3 runs to 15 residues. Germline V gene sequence: CDR1 ENHRY, CDR2 SYGVKD. The CDR3 protein is CAISESVEVGETQYF. The CDR3 DNA reads TGTGCCATCAGTGAGTCAGTCGAGGTTGGGGAGACCCAGTACTTC.

In DNA form, the CDR3 reads TGCGCCAGCAGCCCCCAGACAAGCATGAACACTGAAGCTTTCTTT. This sequence encodes CASSPQTSMNTEAFF. The rearrangement links TRBV5-1 to TRBJ1-1, with D unclear. V was trimmed by 4 bases and J by 0 bases, leaving 13 bases between them. Germline V lookup: CDR1 SGHRS, CDR2 YFSETQ. The length of the CDR3 is 15 residues.

V and J are TRBV5-5 and TRBJ2-2; no firm D call. CDR1 SGHKS and CDR2 YYEKEE come from the germline V gene (reference sequence). This CDR3 has 17 residues. The V gene lost 3 bases and the J gene lost 1 base, with 16 bases spanning the gap. The CDR3 DNA reads TGTGCCAGCAGCTCCCGGACCGGCCTAGGGAACACCGGGGAGCTGTTTTTT. Amino acids: CASSSRTGLGNTGELFF.

The genes are TRBV4-3 and TRBJ1-1; D is undetermined. V was cut by 0 bases and J by 0 bases, with 11 bases left in between. The CDR3 loop spans 16 amino acids. Germline CDR1 is LGHNA and CDR2 is YSLEER. The DNA for the CDR3 is TGCGCCAGCAGCCAAGACATCGCAGTCATGAACACTGAAGCTTTCTTT. Amino acid sequence: CASSQDIAVMNTEAFF.

V and J are TRBV6-5 and TRBJ1-4; D gene uncertain. This CDR3 comprises 14 residues. Germline CDR1 reads MNHEY; CDR2 reads SVGAGI. The V end lost 2 bases, the J end lost 1 base, and 5 bases lay between the germline ends. The CDR3 DNA reads as TGTGCCAGCAGTTACCACGGAACTAATGAAAAACTGTTTTTT. Its protein product is CASSYHGTNEKLFF.

The chain joins TRBV28 to TRBJ2-7, with D hard to call. The CDR3 extends over 11 amino acids. The V end lost 9 bases, the J end lost 3 bases, and 9 bases lay between the germline ends. The germline CDR1 and CDR2 sequences are MDHEN and SYDVKM. CDR3 sequence reads: CASNMYYEQYF. The CDR3 DNA reads TGTGCCAGTAATATGTACTACGAGCAGTACTTC.

The chain has TRBV6-4 and TRBJ2-1; D remains unclear. Germline values: CDR1 MRHNA, CDR2 SNTAGT. This CDR3 contains 12 residues. The germline V and J ends were trimmed by 11 bases and 7 bases, with 15 bases remaining between them. Here the CDR3 DNA reads TGTGCCGTGCCCCGACGAAGGAATGAGCAGTTCTTC. Translated: CAVPRRRNEQFF.

The chain joins TRBV6-1 to TRBJ2-1; D not resolved. Germline V gene lookup returns CDR1 MNHNS and CDR2 SASEGT. Between the trimmed V and J ends, which lost 2 bases and 7 bases, there was a span of 6 bases. The CDR3 has 12 amino acids. In nucleotides, the CDR3 is TGTGCCAGCAGTGAATACCGGAATGAGCAGTTCTTC. This translates into CASSEYRNEQFF.

The chain employs TRBV10-3 and TRBJ1-2; D is possibly TRBD1 (5 bases). The CDR3 consists of 16 residues. The germline V gene encodes CDR1 ENHRY and CDR2 SYGVKD. The ends were cut back, 8 bases at V and 5 bases at J, with 24 bases in the middle. In nucleotides, the CDR3 is TGTGCCATCTGGCCGGGACCCAACCGCGCGGGGTATGGCTACACCTTC. Translating gives CAIWPGPNRAGYGYTF.

The gene calls are TRBV29-1 and TRBJ1-1; D not certain. The length of the CDR3 is 13 residues. V was cut by 6 bases and J by 3 bases, with 14 bases left in between. The germline V gene has CDR1 SQVTM and CDR2 ANQGSEA. In DNA form, the CDR3 reads TGCAGCGTCAAAGCTTGGGAGGACACTGAAGCTTTCTTT. This encodes CSVKAWEDTEAFF.

This clone has a single count. The V gene is TRBV25-1, the J gene TRBJ2-5; tentatively, D is TRBD1 (5 bases). V was trimmed by 4 bases and J by 0 bases, leaving 12 bases between them. The CDR3 has 15 residues. CDR1 and CDR2 from the germline V gene are MGHDK and SYGVNS. The CDR3 region is CASSAPRAYQETQYF. The DNA of the CDR3 is TGTGCCAGCAGTGCACCCAGGGCGTACCAAGAGACCCAGTACTTC.

This clone appeared a single time. The chain links TRBV5-4 to TRBJ1-1; D is ambiguous. This CDR3 is 12 amino acids long. V shed 3 bases and J shed 1 base, with 4 bases lying between them. Germline V gene data show CDR1 as SGHNT and CDR2 as YYREEE (reference sequence). This CDR3 reads CASSSENTEAFF. In DNA form, the CDR3 reads TGTGCCAGCAGCTCCGAGAACACTGAAGCTTTCTTT. Based on the CDR3 plus reference TRBV5-4 and TRBJ1-1, the full variable domain is ETGVTQSPTHLIKTRGQQVTLRCSSQSGHNTVSWYQQALGQGPQFIFQYYREEENGRGNFPPRFSGLQFPNYSSELNVNALELDDSALYLCASSSENTEAFFGQGTRLTVV.

V is TRBV7-2 and J is TRBJ2-2; perhaps D is TRBD1 or TRBD2 (6 bases each). V was pared by 0 bases and J by 5 bases, with 16 bases between. CDR3 size: 17 residues. Germline loops: CDR1 SGHTA, CDR2 FQGNSA. The CDR3 loop reads CASSLAPPGAGTGELFF. CDR3 DNA: TGTGCCAGCAGCTTAGCGCCCCCAGGGGCGGGGACCGGGGAGCTGTTTTTT.

This rearrangement joins TRBV7-9 to TRBJ2-2, with D tentatively TRBD2 (5 bases). The CDR3 consists of 13 residues. Germline loops: CDR1 SEHNR, CDR2 FQNEAQ (reference sequence). The V gene lost 3 bases and the J gene lost 3 bases, with 5 bases spanning the gap. CDR3 region: CASSLRDTGELFF. In nucleotides, the CDR3 is TGTGCCAGCAGCTTGAGGGACACCGGGGAGCTGTTTTTT.

The CDR3 is CASSTRTGETFF. CDR3 nucleotide sequence: TGTGCCAGCAGCACTAGGACAGGGGAAACTTTCTTT. The V call is TRBV7-3, the J call TRBJ1-1, with 9 bases that match TRBD1. The CDR3 runs 12 residues. V lost 5 bases, J lost 12 bases, and 7 bases stayed unmatched. CDR1 is SGHTA and CDR2 is FQGTGA in the germline V gene.

The chain is built from TRBV4-1 and TRBJ1-1; no reliable D call. CDR1 and CDR2 from the germline V gene are MGHRA and YSYEKL. This CDR3 has 18 amino acids. The ends were cut back, 2 bases at V and 4 bases at J, with 23 bases in the middle. The chain's CDR3 is CASSQMDLGFIRSTEAFF. CDR3 nucleotides: TGCGCCAGCAGCCAAATGGACTTGGGGTTTATTAGGAGCACTGAAGCTTTCTTT.

The V and J genes are TRBV6-5 and TRBJ2-7, with TRBD1 identical over 10 bases. After removal of 7 bases from V and 4 bases from J, the junction contained 7 bases not matched to a gene. CDR1 MNHEY and CDR2 SVGAGI come from the germline V gene. This CDR3 has 14 amino acids. This CDR3 is CASTKDRGPYEQYF. In nucleotides, the CDR3 is TGTGCCAGCACTAAAGACAGGGGGCCGTACGAGCAGTACTTC.

This clone appeared a single time. For the CDR3, the DNA is TGTGCCAGCAGCGACGGGACAGGACCCCAAGAGACCCAGTACTTC. This encodes CASSDGTGPQETQYF. The chain joins TRBV9 to TRBJ2-5, with 8 bases aligning to TRBD1. This CDR3 has 15 residues. The germline CDR1 and CDR2 sequences are SGDLS and YYNGEE. With V trimmed by 3 bases and J by 1 base, 5 bases remained unmatched.

The chain links TRBV7-9 to TRBJ2-6; the D gene is possibly TRBD1 (6 bases). This CDR3 is 18 amino acids long. Deletions cut 4 bases from V and 1 base from J, with 17 bases between. Looked up from germline, CDR1 is SEHNR and CDR2 is FQNEAQ (reference sequence). Here the CDR3 DNA reads TGTGCCAGCAGCTCACGGACAGAGATGGTATCTGGGGCCAACGTCCTGACTTTC. This encodes CASSSRTEMVSGANVLTF. The full variable domain, completed using reference TRBV7-9 and TRBJ2-6, is DTGVSQNPRHKITKRGQNVTFRCDPISEHNRLYWYRQTLGQGPEFLTYFQNEAQLEKSRLLSDRFSAERPKGSFSTLEIQRTEQGDSAMYLCASSSRTEMVSGANVLTFGAGSRLTVL.

The rearrangement uses TRBV9 and TRBJ1-1; D gene uncertain. CDR3 length: 13 residues. V was trimmed by 0 bases and J by 2 bases, leaving 5 bases between them. Per germline, CDR1 SGDLS and CDR2 YYNGEE. The CDR3 here is CASSVAPNTEAFF. Written as DNA, the CDR3 is TGTGCCAGCAGCGTAGCCCCAAACACTGAAGCTTTCTTT.

The V and J genes are TRBV7-3 and TRBJ2-2; perhaps TRBD2 as D (6 bases). With 1 base removed from V and 1 base from J, the gap between germline ends came to 10 bases. Germline V gene data show CDR1 as SGHTA and CDR2 as FQGTGA. The CDR3 runs 16 residues. This CDR3 is CASSLMASENTGELFF. The DNA of the CDR3 is TGTGCCAGCAGCTTAATGGCTAGCGAGAACACCGGGGAGCTGTTTTTT.

The chain carries TRBV7-2 and TRBJ1-1; 8 nucleotides line up with TRBD1. Losses at the gene ends were 1 base for V and 4 bases for J; bases not matched to a gene: 5. The CDR3 has 15 residues. Germline CDR1 reads SGHTA; CDR2 reads FQGNSA. The CDR3 sequence: CASSLDTGGGTEAFF. CDR3 bases: TGTGCCAGCAGCTTAGATACAGGGGGAGGCACTGAAGCTTTCTTT.

This chain joins TRBV7-9 and TRBJ1-2; 8 nucleotides agree with TRBD1. V shed 5 bases, J shed 8 bases, and the junction held 7 bases outside the gene matches. CDR1 SEHNR and CDR2 FQNEAQ come from the germline V gene (reference sequence). The CDR3 totals 13 residues. The DNA for the CDR3 is TGTGCCAGCAGCATCTCAGGGGGCGAAGGCTACACCTTC. Protein product: CASSISGGEGYTF. The variable domain in full, with the rest retrieved from reference TRBV7-9 and TRBJ1-2, is DTGVSQNPRHKITKRGQNVTFRCDPISEHNRLYWYRQTLGQGPEFLTYFQNEAQLEKSRLLSDRFSAERPKGSFSTLEIQRTEQGDSAMYLCASSISGGEGYTFGSGTRLTVV.

This clone was picked up a small number of times. The chain couples TRBV18 to TRBJ2-2; 9 positions agree with TRBD2. The V gene's germline CDR1 is KGHSH and CDR2 LQKENI. This CDR3 has 15 amino acids. The ends lost 1 base at V and 3 bases at J; junction bases unmatched: 0. The CDR3 loop is CASSPLAGDTGELFF. For the CDR3, the DNA is TGTGCCAGCTCACCACTAGCGGGGGACACCGGGGAGCTGTTTTTT. The full variable domain, its missing parts supplied by reference TRBV18 and TRBJ2-2, is NAGVMQNPRHLVRRRGQEARLRCSPMKGHSHVYWYRQLPEEGLKFMVYLQKENIIDESGMPKERFSAEFPKEGPSILRIQQVVRGDSAAYFCASSPLAGDTGELFFGEGSRLTVL.

This clone occurred a few times. CDR3 nucleotide sequence: TGTGCCAGCAGCTTAGCAGGGAAGATCTACGAGCAGTACTTC. As protein: CASSLAGKIYEQYF. This chain joins TRBV7-2 and TRBJ2-7; no firm D call. The germline gives CDR1 SGHTA, CDR2 FQGNSA. The V end lost 0 bases, the J end lost 3 bases, and 9 bases lay between the germline ends. The CDR3 has 14 residues.